The entry below describes one TCR beta chain. Its antigen is not yet known. Per-base quality was not reported, and no clone a single base away is much larger than it. Collaborating institutions collected whole blood in K2EDTA tubes following their own protocols. For TCRbeta analysis, collaborators shipped samples as frozen whole blood, isolated PBMCs, or DNA extracted from either of those sample types. These data are taken from a study of blood T cell repertoires in COVID-19 (TCRdb year 2020). Background on the whole study: The collaborator samples originated in the United States, Italy and Spain and spanned the acute and convalescent phases of COVID-19. The samples were drawn from two sources: the first 160 participants of the ongoing ImmuneRACE study, and 1,200 or so subjects contributed by 6 global collaborators. The material from the prospective study consisted of cDNA or gDNA derived from T cells, B-cell-depleted T cells, or PBMCs. The sample metadata nearly always contained a de-identified subject ID, COVID-19 status, age in years and sex. The dataset comprised deeply sampled blood TCRbeta repertoires from subjects exposed to, actively infected with, or recovered from COVID-19. Where available, HLA class I and class II types were obtained from metadata supplied by the sample provider rather than from assay-based typing. A freely available public database, intended as a resource for researchers studying the immune response to SARS-CoV-2, is where the repertoires were released. Overall study outcomes, separate from this receptor: The quantity of clinical and demographic metadata differed by source and by participant and was supplied without curation.

The immunoSEQ Assay, a bias-controlled multiplex PCR, was used to amplify TCRbeta CDR3 regions from genomic DNA. For the original study's pipeline: The number of nucleated cells in each sample was estimated from the amplification of reference gene primers within the assay. To quantify the absolute abundance of each unique TCRbeta CDR3 rearrangement, sequence reads were collapsed and filtered. For each sample, productive Simpson clonality was calculated as the square root of Simpson's diversity index across productive rearrangements. In TCRdb, the immuneACCESS table is reduced to in-frame sequences with V and J assigned. These tables do not hold every clone; where another copy was compared, an unresolved V gene accounts for under half, and the others remain unexplained. V and J calls plus clone size are reproduced from that table; the DNA served to infer D and trimming. The sample yields 60,000 to 80,000 clones; about 89% were counted once. The ten largest clonotypes hold less than 0.65% of the sample.

Taken from cysteine to phenylalanine, the CDR3 has 15 residues. Only the CDR3 region is kept as DNA, spanning 45 bases read in frame from base 1. The CDR1 and CDR2 encoded by the germline V gene (reference sequence) are LNHDA and SQIVND. The V end loses 2 bases and the J end loses 1 base, and a stretch of 11 bases separates them. This TCR derives from a man aged 60 to 75 with acute or convalescent COVID-19. The chain joins TRBV19 to TRBJ2-5; 5 matching bases give a weak D call of TRBD1. Input material: peripheral blood. The CDR3 reads CASSIQGTLQETQYF. The DNA is TGTGCCAGTAGTATACAGGGTACCCTCCAAGAGACCCAGTACTTC.